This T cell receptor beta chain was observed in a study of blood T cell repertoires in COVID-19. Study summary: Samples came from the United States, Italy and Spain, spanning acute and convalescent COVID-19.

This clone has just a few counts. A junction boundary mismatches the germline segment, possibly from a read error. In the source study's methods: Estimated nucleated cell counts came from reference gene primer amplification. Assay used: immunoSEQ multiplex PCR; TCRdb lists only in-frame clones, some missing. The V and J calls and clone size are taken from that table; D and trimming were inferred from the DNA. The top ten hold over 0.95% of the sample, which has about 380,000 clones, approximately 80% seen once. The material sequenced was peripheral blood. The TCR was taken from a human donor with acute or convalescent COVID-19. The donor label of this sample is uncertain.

The CDR3 DNA reads as TGTGCCAGCAGTGAAGTCTACTCGGGACAGAGTCGGGACTTC. Amino acid sequence: CASSEVYSGQSRDF. V and J are TRBV6-1 and TRBJ2-5, with 7 bases matching TRBD1. The V gene's germline CDR1 is MNHNS and CDR2 SASEGT. CDR3 length: 14 amino acids.